This TCR beta chain comes out of a study of T cell repertoires in ileal Crohn's disease. Study context: Postoperative therapy was given to about half: more than 10 thiopurines, roughly 20 anti-TNF agents.

Time point noted: proximal margin of the surgical specimen (macroscopically non-inflamed). Study-level findings and limits: Compared with CD4 T cells, sorted CD8 cells carried more expanded clones.

TCRdb keeps only in-frame clones here, not all; method: immunoSEQ multiplex PCR. The table shows approximately 7,300 clones, with roughly 78% occurring only once. Germline assignment: CDR1 MDHEN and CDR2 SYDVKM. Trimming took 1 base from V and 3 from J, leaving 18 bases between them. The CDR3 sequence is 17 residues long. Comment on this clone: Its antigen is not known.

The chain recombines TRBV28 with TRBJ2-5; D may be TRBD2 (6 bases). The receptor was isolated from an adult with Crohn's disease. The sample comprised ileal tissue. Written as DNA, the CDR3 is TGTGCCAGCAGTTTATACTTACCCGGAGGGACCAAAGAGACCCAGTACTTC. Its translation: CASSLYLPGGTKETQYF.